The rows below give T cell receptor beta chains drawn from one sample of a study of lymphopenia after photon versus proton radiotherapy. Assay used: immunoSEQ multiplex PCR; TCRdb lists only in-frame clones, some missing. The sample records 55,000 to 70,000 clones, approximately 86% being singletons. The starting material was peripheral blood, obtained from a patient treated with photon-based radiotherapy. The origin of the receptors is a man in his forties with gastric cancer. CDR3s include the opening cysteine and the closing phenylalanine or tryptophan. A D gene is named only where the DNA matches it firmly. Where a row states a size, it is once, few, many or the class of an expanded clone; other rows omit it.

v_gene: TRBV14
abundance: -
j_gene: TRBJ2-5
d_gene: -
CDR3aa: CASSQTGRSQETQYF
CDR3nt: TGTGCCAGCAGCCAAACTGGACGCAGCCAAGAGACCCAGTACTTC

v_gene: TRBV5-1
abundance: -
j_gene: TRBJ1-1
d_gene: TRBD1
CDR3aa: CASSLTGTGNTEAFF
CDR3nt: TGCGCCAGCAGCCTAACAGGGACAGGAAACACTGAAGCTTTCTTT

v_gene: TRBV5-1
abundance: -
j_gene: TRBJ1-2
d_gene: -
CDR3aa: CASSLGRASNYGYTF
CDR3nt: TGCGCCAGCAGCTTGGGGAGGGCCTCTAACTATGGCTACACCTTC

v_gene: TRBV28
abundance: -
j_gene: TRBJ2-7
d_gene: -
CDR3aa: CASIPGTYTGEQYF
CDR3nt: TGTGCCAGCATCCCCGGGACCTACACGGGGGAGCAGTACTTC

v_gene: TRBV5-6
abundance: -
j_gene: TRBJ1-2
d_gene: TRBD1
CDR3aa: CASSPGTGGRSNYGYTF
CDR3nt: TGTGCCAGCAGCCCCGGGACAGGGGGCCGTTCAAACTATGGCTACACCTTC

v_gene: TRBV28
abundance: -
j_gene: TRBJ2-7
d_gene: -
CDR3aa: CASSLSLGYEQYF
CDR3nt: TGTGCCAGCAGTTTATCTCTAGGCTACGAGCAGTACTTC

v_gene: TRBV7-5
abundance: -
j_gene: TRBJ2-1
d_gene: -
CDR3aa: CARSPSGGINEQFF
CDR3nt: TGTGCCAGAAGCCCCAGCGGGGGGATAAATGAGCAGTTCTTC

v_gene: TRBV5-1
abundance: -
j_gene: TRBJ1-2
d_gene: -
CDR3aa: CASSFGDYGYTF
CDR3nt: TGCGCCAGCAGCTTCGGCGACTATGGCTACACCTTC

v_gene: TRBV7-3
abundance: -
j_gene: TRBJ1-1
d_gene: -
CDR3aa: CASSSTRASEAFF
CDR3nt: TGTGCCAGCAGCTCGACAAGGGCCTCTGAAGCTTTCTTT

v_gene: TRBV30
abundance: -
j_gene: TRBJ1-4
d_gene: -
CDR3aa: CAWSRSGSGEKLFF
CDR3nt: TGTGCCTGGAGTCGCTCAGGCTCCGGTGAAAAACTGTTTTTT

v_gene: TRBV18
abundance: -
j_gene: TRBJ1-4
d_gene: -
CDR3aa: CASSPDGLNEKLFF
CDR3nt: TGTGCCAGCTCACCTGACGGCCTTAATGAAAAACTGTTTTTT

v_gene: TRBV2
abundance: -
j_gene: TRBJ2-2
d_gene: -
CDR3aa: CASSRSEVQNTGELFF
CDR3nt: TGTGCCAGCAGTCGATCCGAGGTCCAAAACACCGGGGAGCTGTTTTTT

v_gene: TRBV19
abundance: -
j_gene: TRBJ1-2
d_gene: -
CDR3aa: CASSPPNRDGYTF
CDR3nt: TGTGCCAGTAGCCCGCCGAACAGGGATGGCTACACCTTC

v_gene: TRBV5-8
abundance: -
j_gene: TRBJ1-1
d_gene: -
CDR3aa: CASSLRVGHGTEAFF
CDR3nt: TGTGCCAGCAGCTTACGCGTGGGCCACGGCACTGAAGCTTTCTTT

v_gene: TRBV13
abundance: -
j_gene: TRBJ2-5
d_gene: TRBD2
CDR3aa: CASSFTGTRKETQYF
CDR3nt: TGTGCCAGCAGCTTTACCGGGACTAGAAAAGAGACCCAGTACTTC

v_gene: TRBV30
abundance: -
j_gene: TRBJ1-2
d_gene: -
CDR3aa: CAWSGSLWRRSNSYGYTF
CDR3nt: TGTGCCTGGAGTGGATCGTTGTGGAGGAGATCCAACTCCTATGGCTACACCTTC

v_gene: TRBV7-2
abundance: few
j_gene: TRBJ2-3
d_gene: -
CDR3aa: CASSFLTDTQYF
CDR3nt: TGTGCCAGCAGCTTTCTCACAGATACGCAGTATTTT

v_gene: TRBV19
abundance: -
j_gene: TRBJ1-3
d_gene: -
CDR3aa: CASLRAGGNTIYF
CDR3nt: TGTGCCAGTCTAAGGGCGGGTGGAAACACCATATATTTT

v_gene: TRBV5-1
abundance: -
j_gene: TRBJ1-2
d_gene: -
CDR3aa: CASSLEINDGYTF
CDR3nt: TGCGCCAGCAGCTTGGAAATAAACGATGGCTACACCTTC

v_gene: TRBV11-2
abundance: -
j_gene: TRBJ2-3
d_gene: -
CDR3aa: CASSLRGAGDTQYF
CDR3nt: TGTGCCAGCAGCTTGAGGGGGGCCGGAGATACGCAGTATTTT

v_gene: TRBV5-4
abundance: -
j_gene: TRBJ2-3
d_gene: -
CDR3aa: CASSPAAGATDTQYF
CDR3nt: TGTGCCAGCAGCCCAGCGGCAGGGGCCACAGATACGCAGTATTTT

v_gene: TRBV7-9
abundance: -
j_gene: TRBJ1-1
d_gene: TRBD1
CDR3aa: CASSLLGGVTEAFF
CDR3nt: TGTGCCAGCAGCTTACTAGGGGGCGTGACTGAAGCTTTCTTT

v_gene: TRBV4-1
abundance: medium-sized
j_gene: TRBJ1-2
d_gene: -
CDR3aa: CASSQAGQTNYGYTF
CDR3nt: TGCGCCAGCAGCCAAGCAGGTCAGACTAACTATGGCTACACCTTC

v_gene: TRBV4-1
abundance: -
j_gene: TRBJ1-4
d_gene: -
CDR3aa: CASSQAQGATNEKLFF
CDR3nt: TGCGCCAGCAGCCAAGCACAGGGTGCAACTAATGAAAAACTGTTTTTT

v_gene: TRBV4-2
abundance: -
j_gene: TRBJ1-2
d_gene: -
CDR3aa: CASSQASTGTRRIYGYTF
CDR3nt: TGTGCCAGCAGCCAAGCTTCCACCGGGACACGGAGGATCTATGGCTACACCTTC

v_gene: TRBV9
abundance: few
j_gene: TRBJ1-6
d_gene: -
CDR3aa: CASSEGTETNSPLHF
CDR3nt: TGTGCCAGCAGCGAGGGGACGGAGACGAATTCACCCCTCCACTTT

v_gene: TRBV12-2
abundance: -
j_gene: TRBJ2-3
d_gene: -
CDR3aa: CASRPPGTSSNGTSTDTQYF
CDR3nt: TGTGCAAGTCGCCCCCCGGGGACTAGCTCGAATGGAACCAGCACAGATACGCAGTATTTT

v_gene: TRBV11-2
abundance: -
j_gene: TRBJ2-5
d_gene: -
CDR3aa: CASSLWGDPQETQYF
CDR3nt: TGTGCCAGCAGCCTTTGGGGGGATCCCCAAGAGACCCAGTACTTC

v_gene: TRBV6-1
abundance: -
j_gene: TRBJ2-7
d_gene: -
CDR3aa: CASSERIDVSYEQYF
CDR3nt: TGTGCCAGCAGTGAAAGGATAGATGTCTCCTACGAGCAGTACTTC

v_gene: TRBV29-1
abundance: -
j_gene: TRBJ1-4
d_gene: -
CDR3aa: CSVERQGNEKLFF
CDR3nt: TGCAGCGTTGAAAGGCAGGGTAATGAAAAACTGTTTTTT

v_gene: TRBV7-3
abundance: -
j_gene: TRBJ2-3
d_gene: -
CDR3aa: CASSPDRQGTDTQYF
CDR3nt: TGTGCCAGCAGCCCAGATAGACAGGGCACAGATACGCAGTATTTT